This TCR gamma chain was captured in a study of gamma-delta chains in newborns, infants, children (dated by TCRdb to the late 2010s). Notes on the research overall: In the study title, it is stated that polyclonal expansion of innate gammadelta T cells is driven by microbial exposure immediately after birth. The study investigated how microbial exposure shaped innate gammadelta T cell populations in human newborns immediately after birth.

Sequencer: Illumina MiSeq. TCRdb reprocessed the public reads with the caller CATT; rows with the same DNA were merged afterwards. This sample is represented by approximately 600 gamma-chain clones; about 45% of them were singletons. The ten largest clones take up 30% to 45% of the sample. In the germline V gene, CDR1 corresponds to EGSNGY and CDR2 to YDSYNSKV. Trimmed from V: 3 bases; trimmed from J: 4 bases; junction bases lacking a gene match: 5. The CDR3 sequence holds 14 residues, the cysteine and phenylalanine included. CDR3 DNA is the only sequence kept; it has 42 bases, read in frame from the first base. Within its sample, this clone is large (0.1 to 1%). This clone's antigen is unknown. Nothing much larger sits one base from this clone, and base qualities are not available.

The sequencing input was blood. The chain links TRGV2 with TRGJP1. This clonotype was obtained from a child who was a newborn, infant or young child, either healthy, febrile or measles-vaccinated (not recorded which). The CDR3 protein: CATWDLHTGWFKIF. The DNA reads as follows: TGTGCCACCTGGGACTTGCACACTGGTTGGTTCAAGATATTT.